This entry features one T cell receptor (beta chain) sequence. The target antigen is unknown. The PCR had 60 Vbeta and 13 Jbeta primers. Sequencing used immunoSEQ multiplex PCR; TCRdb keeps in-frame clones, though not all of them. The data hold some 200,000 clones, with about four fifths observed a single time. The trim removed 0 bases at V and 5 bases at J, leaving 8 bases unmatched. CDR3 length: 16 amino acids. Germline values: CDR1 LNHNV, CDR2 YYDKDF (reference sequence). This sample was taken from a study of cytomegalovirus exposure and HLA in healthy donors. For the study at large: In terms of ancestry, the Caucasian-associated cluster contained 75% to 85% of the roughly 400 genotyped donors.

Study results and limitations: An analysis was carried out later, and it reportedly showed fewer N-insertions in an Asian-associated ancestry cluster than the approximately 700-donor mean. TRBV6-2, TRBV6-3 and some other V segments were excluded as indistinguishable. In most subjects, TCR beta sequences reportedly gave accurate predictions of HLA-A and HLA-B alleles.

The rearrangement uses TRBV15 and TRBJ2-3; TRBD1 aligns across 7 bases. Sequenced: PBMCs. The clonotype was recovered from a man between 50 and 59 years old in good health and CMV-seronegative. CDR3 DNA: TGTGCCACCAGCAGAGATAGGGCAGGGGGTGTAGATACGCAGTATTTT. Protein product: CATSRDRAGGVDTQYF.